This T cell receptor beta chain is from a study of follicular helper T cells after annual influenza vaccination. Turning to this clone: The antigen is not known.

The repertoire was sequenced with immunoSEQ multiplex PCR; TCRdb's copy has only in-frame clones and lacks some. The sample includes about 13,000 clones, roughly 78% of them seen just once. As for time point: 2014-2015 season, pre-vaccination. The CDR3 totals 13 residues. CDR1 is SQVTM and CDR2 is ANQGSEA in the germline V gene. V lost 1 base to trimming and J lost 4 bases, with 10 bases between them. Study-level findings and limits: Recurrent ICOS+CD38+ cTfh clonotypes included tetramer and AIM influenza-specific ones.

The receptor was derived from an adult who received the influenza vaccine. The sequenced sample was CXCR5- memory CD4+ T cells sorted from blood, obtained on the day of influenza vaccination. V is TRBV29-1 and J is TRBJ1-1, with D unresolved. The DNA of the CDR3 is TGCAGCGTTGAAGGGACCTGGGGCACTGAAGCTTTCTTT. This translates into CSVEGTWGTEAFF.